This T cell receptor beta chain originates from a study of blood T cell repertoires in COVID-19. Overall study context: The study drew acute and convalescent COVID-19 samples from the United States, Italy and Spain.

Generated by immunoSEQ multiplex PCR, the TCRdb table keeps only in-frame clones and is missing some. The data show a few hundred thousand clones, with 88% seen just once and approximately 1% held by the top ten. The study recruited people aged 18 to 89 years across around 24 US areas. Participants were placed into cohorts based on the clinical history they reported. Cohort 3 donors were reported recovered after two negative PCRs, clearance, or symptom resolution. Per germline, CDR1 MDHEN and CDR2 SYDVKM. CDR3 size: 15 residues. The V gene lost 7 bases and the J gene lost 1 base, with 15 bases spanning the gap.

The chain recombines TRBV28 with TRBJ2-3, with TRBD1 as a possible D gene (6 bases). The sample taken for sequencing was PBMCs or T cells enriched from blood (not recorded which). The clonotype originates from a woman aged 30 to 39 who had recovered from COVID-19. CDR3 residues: CASKGVSYGTDTQYF. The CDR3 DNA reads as TGTGCCAGCAAGGGGGTGTCGTATGGCACAGATACGCAGTATTTT.